This T cell receptor beta chain is from a study of blood T cell repertoires in COVID-19. Study-wide context: COVID-19 samples from acute and convalescent phases originated in the United States, Italy and Spain. T cells, B-cell-depleted T cells, or PBMCs supplied cDNA or gDNA.

Germline V lookup: CDR1 MGHRA, CDR2 YSYEKL. The CDR3 covers 15 residues. The germline V and J ends were trimmed by 0 bases and 8 bases, with 16 bases remaining between them. Authors' analysis steps: Amplified reference gene primers provided the basis for estimating nucleated cell counts. Libraries were prepared by immunoSEQ multiplex PCR; TCRdb keeps only in-frame clonotypes and omits some of them. V and J calls and clone size are as listed in that table; D and trimming were resolved from the DNA. Of 100,000 to 150,000 clones listed, approximately 80% are singletons. What was sequenced was peripheral blood. The receptor was isolated from a woman aged 45-60 years with acute or convalescent COVID-19. The chain joins TRBV4-1 to TRBJ1-2; tentatively, D is TRBD1 (5 bases). In DNA form, the CDR3 reads TGCGCCAGCAGCCAAGATAAGGGGAAGAATTCGGGCTACACCTTC. Amino acid sequence: CASSQDKGKNSGYTF.